This T cell receptor (beta chain) was recovered during a study of tumor-infiltrating lymphocytes in primary liver carcinoma. CDR3 size: 14 residues. With 8 bases removed from V and 4 bases from J, the gap between germline ends came to 15 bases. In germline, CDR1 is GTSNPN, CDR2 SVGIG (reference sequence). This clonotype was detected ten times or more. Total RNA (around 500 ng) served as template for TCR beta cDNA synthesis primed by a constant-region primer. ARM-PCR was slightly modified, and three nested multiplex PCR rounds with it gave rise to the TCR beta libraries. Two initial PCR rounds of roughly 10 cycles each paired TRBV1-TRBV30 forward primers with a C-beta reverse primer. One entry per CDR3 protein, called by TCRdb with MiXCR from the multiplex PCR reads. The repertoire has about 35,000 distinct CDR3 sequences, less than 85% of them found once; the top ten carry roughly 15%. Taking about 17-31 mg of unsorted bulk tissue, the authors co-extracted RNA and DNA. None of the patients had received treatment, and all had chronic HBV infection.

The V call is TRBV30, the J call TRBJ2-6; D is tentatively TRBD1 or TRBD2 (6 bases each). The source is a middle-aged man with primary liver carcinoma and hepatitis B virus infection. Input material: liver tumor tissue from sampling region 4. This sample's subset: tumor region T4, right-lateral pole. CDR3 region: CARDSGAGANVLTF. The CDR3 nucleotides read TGTGCCCGGGATTCGGGGGCCGGGGCCAACGTCCTGACTTTC.